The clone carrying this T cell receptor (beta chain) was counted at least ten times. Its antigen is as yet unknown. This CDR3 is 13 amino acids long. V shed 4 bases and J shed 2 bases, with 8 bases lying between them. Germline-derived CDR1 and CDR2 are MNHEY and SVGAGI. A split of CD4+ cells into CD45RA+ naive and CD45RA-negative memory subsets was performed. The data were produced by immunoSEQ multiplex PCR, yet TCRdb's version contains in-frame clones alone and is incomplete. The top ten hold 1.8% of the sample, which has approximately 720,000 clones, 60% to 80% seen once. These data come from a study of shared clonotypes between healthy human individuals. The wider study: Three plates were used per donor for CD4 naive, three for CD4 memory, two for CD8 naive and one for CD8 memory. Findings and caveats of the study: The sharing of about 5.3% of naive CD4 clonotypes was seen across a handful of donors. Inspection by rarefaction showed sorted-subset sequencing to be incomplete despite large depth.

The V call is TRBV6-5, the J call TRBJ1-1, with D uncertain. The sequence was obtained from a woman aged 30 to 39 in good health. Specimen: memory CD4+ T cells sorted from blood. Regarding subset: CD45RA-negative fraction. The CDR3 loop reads CASSLQLNTEAFF. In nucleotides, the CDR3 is TGTGCCAGCAGTTTACAGCTTAACACTGAAGCTTTCTTT.